What follows describes a single T cell receptor beta chain. This sample was taken from a study of PD-L1 blockade in urothelial cancer. In the study overall: Patients, treated from about 2014 onward, received atezolizumab 1,200 mg intravenously every 3 weeks. Blood analysis took place 3 weeks (second dose) and 6 weeks after treatment start.

Sequencing was performed with immunoSEQ multiplex PCR; in TCRdb, only in-frame clones are kept and a portion is missing. The table shows around 66,000 clones, with around nine tenths occurring only once. Regarding time point: peripheral blood 6 weeks after treatment start. This receptor was taken from a man in his 60s with urothelial cancer. The sample in question was PBMCs, obtained around atezolizumab (anti-PD-L1) treatment.

The CDR3 DNA sequence: TGTGCCAGCAGTTGGCGGAGTGGGGCTAGTGGTAATCAGCCCCAGCATTTT. This gives the protein CASSWRSGASGNQPQHF. The rearrangement uses TRBV27 and TRBJ1-5, with D possibly TRBD1 on 5 matching bases. The germline V and J ends were trimmed by 4 bases and 4 bases, with 20 bases remaining between them. Germline-derived CDR1 and CDR2 are MNHEY and SMNVEV (reference sequence). The CDR3 is 17 residues long.